Presented here are 22 T cell receptor beta chains from one specimen sequenced in a study of T cells in Graves' hyperthyroidism and ophthalmopathy. RNA transcripts served as the template for amplifying TCR beta CDR3 regions. In the first-round RT-PCR of the TCR CDR3, the HTBI primer set was used. TCRdb redid the calling of the multiplex PCR reads with MiXCR, one entry per CDR3 protein. The table has 500,000 or so distinct CDR3 sequences, approximately 17% seen once. Sequenced input: blood. These TCRs come from a woman aged 18-35 years with Graves' ophthalmopathy.

This clonotype has ten or more counts. The chain uses TRBV7-2 and TRBJ1-5; D is unclear. This CDR3 comprises 15 residues. The V and J ends lost 1 base and 0 bases respectively, with 7 bases between them. Germline-derived CDR1 and CDR2 are SGHTA and FQGNSA. Written as DNA, the CDR3 is TGTGCCAGCAGCTTAGAGGCTTATAGCAATCAGCCCCAGCATTTT. Translated: CASSLEAYSNQPQHF.

This clonotype was picked up many times. V gene TRBV30 combines with J gene TRBJ1-1; tentative D call: TRBD1 (6 bases). Trimming took 0 bases from V and 11 from J, leaving 19 bases between them. Germline V gives CDR1 GTSNPN, CDR2 SVGIG (reference sequence). This CDR3 has 14 amino acids. The CDR3 DNA reads as TGTGCCTGGAGTGTGAGGGGGACCAACGGCGGGGCTTTCTTT. Amino acids: CAWSVRGTNGGAFF.

Only a few counts were recorded for this clonotype. The CDR3 spells CASSQGRGTGNEQFF. In DNA form, the CDR3 reads TGTGCCAGCAGCCAAGGTCGGGGTACGGGGAATGAGCAGTTCTTC. The V call is TRBV3-1, the J call TRBJ2-1; perhaps TRBD2 as D (5 bases). The V end lost 1 base, the J end lost 7 bases, and 14 bases lay between the germline ends. From germline, CDR1 is LGHDT and CDR2 YNNKEL (reference sequence). The CDR3 has 15 amino acids.

This clonotype was observed at least ten times. The chain has TRBV27 and TRBJ2-1; D unclear. The CDR3 runs to 13 residues. From germline, CDR1 is MNHEY and CDR2 SMNVEV (reference sequence). Trimming cost V 2 bases and J 7 bases, with 9 bases left between them. CDR3 coding DNA: TGTGCCAGCAGTTTAAGGGCGCTGAATGAGCAGTTCTTC. Amino acids: CASSLRALNEQFF.

The rearrangement links TRBV4-1 to TRBJ2-2, with D perhaps TRBD2 (6 bases). The CDR3 extends over 16 amino acids. Deletions cut 0 bases from V and 3 bases from J, with 11 bases between. The germline CDR1 and CDR2 sequences are MGHRA and YSYEKL. DNA for the CDR3: TGCGCCAGCAGCCAAGATTCTACTAGCTACACCGGGGAGCTGTTTTTT. It yields the protein CASSQDSTSYTGELFF.

The chain has TRBV6-5 and TRBJ1-2, with 10 bases identical to TRBD1. CDR3 length equals 19 residues. V lost 6 bases, J lost 0 bases, and 16 bases stayed unmatched. Germline V gene lookup returns CDR1 MNHEY and CDR2 SVGAGI. CDR3 protein: CASSKIQTGTGASNYGYTF. CDR3 sequence (DNA): TGTGCCAGCAGCAAGATTCAGACCGGGACAGGGGCTTCTAACTATGGCTACACCTTC.

The V and J genes are TRBV27 and TRBJ1-6; the match to TRBD1 covers 8 bases. V shed 6 bases, J shed 10 bases, and the junction held 8 bases outside the gene matches. The CDR3 is 14 residues long. Germline CDR1 and CDR2: MNHEY and SMNVEV (reference sequence). CDR3: CASSPWTGWSPLHF. The CDR3 DNA follows: TGTGCCAGCAGCCCATGGACAGGGTGGTCACCCCTCCACTTT.

This clonotype has a handful of counts. The genes are TRBV7-3 and TRBJ2-3; a weak D match, TRBD2 (9 bases). The V end was cut by 1 base, the J end by 4 bases, with 24 bases between. The CDR3 consists of 19 residues. Germline loops: CDR1 SGHTA, CDR2 FQGTGA. The CDR3 sequence is CASSLRASGTGTRADTQYF. CDR3 sequence (DNA): TGTGCCAGCAGCTTAAGAGCTAGCGGGACAGGCACTCGAGCAGATACGCAGTATTTT.

This clonotype was observed a handful of times. A read error may explain this, as a much larger clone is one base away. This sequence joins TRBV6-1 and TRBJ2-3, with 15 nucleotides matching TRBD2. The CDR3 runs to 16 residues. The germline V gene has CDR1 MNHNS and CDR2 SASEGT. Written as DNA, the CDR3 is TGTGCCAGCACCAGGACTAGCGGGAGGGAGACAGATACGCGGTATTTT. Translating gives CASTRTSGRETDTRYF.

This clonotype was counted at least ten times. DNA of the CDR3: TGTGCCAGCAGCTTAAGTACGCGGAGGAACACTGAAGCTTTCTTT. Its translation is CASSLSTRRNTEAFF. V is TRBV7-2 and J is TRBJ1-1; D uncertain. The CDR3 has 15 residues. V was shortened by 2 bases and J by 1 base, with 11 bases between the two germline ends. Per germline, CDR1 SGHTA and CDR2 FQGNSA.

This clonotype was counted between two and nine times. The chain has TRBV9 and TRBJ2-6, with 8 bases that match TRBD1. Trimming took 4 bases from V and 0 from J; bases not matched to a gene: 6. The CDR3 spans 17 residues. Germline V gives CDR1 SGDLS, CDR2 YYNGEE. The CDR3 protein is CASSMGQEDSGANVLTF. The CDR3 DNA reads as TGTGCCAGCAGCATGGGACAGGAGGACTCTGGGGCCAACGTCCTGACTTTC.

As regards this clonotype: A much larger clone sits a single nucleotide away, making a read error possible. CDR3 DNA: TGTGCCAGCAGCGCCACGCGGGAGAGCGATGAGCAGTTCTTC. Translating gives CASSATRESDEQFF. The V gene is TRBV9, the J gene TRBJ2-1; TRBD2 aligns across 7 bases. The CDR3 has 14 residues. Germline-derived CDR1 and CDR2 are SGDLS and YYNGEE. V lost 3 bases to trimming and J lost 8 bases; unmatched junction nucleotides: 8.

V is TRBV20-1 and J is TRBJ1-2, with D unresolved. The germline gives CDR1 DFQATT, CDR2 SNEGSKA (reference sequence). V lost 1 base and J lost 3, with 15 bases in between. The CDR3 sequence is 15 residues long. This chain's CDR3 is CSARVRTRLYYGYTF. CDR3 in DNA: TGCAGTGCTAGAGTTCGGACCCGCCTTTACTATGGCTACACCTTC.

This clonotype was counted at least ten times. This rearrangement joins TRBV11-3 to TRBJ2-3; possibly TRBD2 for D (7 bases). This CDR3 has 16 residues. The V end lost 2 bases, the J end lost 3 bases, and 15 bases lay between the germline ends. Germline loops: CDR1 SGHNT, CDR2 YENEEA. CDR3 amino acids: CASSLRAGQGTDTQYF. The DNA of the CDR3 is TGTGCCAGCAGCTTAAGAGCGGGACAAGGGACAGATACGCAGTATTTT.

This clonotype was counted between two and nine times. This chain joins TRBV28 and TRBJ1-5; D is uncertain. CDR3 length equals 11 residues. V shed 3 bases and J shed 7 bases, with 4 bases lying between them. The germline gives CDR1 MDHEN, CDR2 SYDVKM. Here the CDR3 DNA reads TGTGCCAGCAGTTTCCCCCAGCCCCAGCATTTT. Protein product: CASSFPQPQHF. The full variable domain, rest sourced from reference TRBV28 and TRBJ1-5, is DVKVTQSSRYLVKRTGEKVFLECVQDMDHENMFWYRQDPGLGLRLIYFSYDVKMKEKGDIPEGYSVSREKKERFSLILESASTNQTSMYLCASSFPQPQHFGDGTRLSIL.

This clonotype came up many times. J is TRBJ2-2 and V is TRBV20-1; D gene ambiguous. This CDR3 is 13 amino acids long. V was clipped by 6 bases and J by 4 bases, with 12 bases between them. Germline V gene lookup returns CDR1 DFQATT and CDR2 SNEGSKA (reference sequence). The CDR3 sequence: CSAKSVRTGELFF. The CDR3 DNA follows: TGCAGTGCCAAGTCGGTTCGCACCGGGGAGCTGTTTTTT.

This clonotype showed up many times. The chain couples TRBV30 to TRBJ1-5, with 8 bases that match TRBD1. Germline values: CDR1 GTSNPN, CDR2 SVGIG (reference sequence). V trimming: 2 bases; J trimming: 4 bases; junction bases outside the gene matches: 4. This CDR3 contains 14 residues. This CDR3 is CAWSPGQVNQPQHF. CDR3 coding DNA: TGTGCCTGGAGTCCGGGACAGGTGAATCAGCCCCAGCATTTT.

V usage is TRBV9 and J usage is TRBJ1-5, with D possibly TRBD1 on 6 matching bases. The ends were cut back, 3 bases at V and 3 bases at J, with 13 bases in the middle. The germline CDR1 and CDR2 sequences are SGDLS and YYNGEE. CDR3 size: 15 residues. This chain's CDR3 is CASSAEGQHNQPQHF. CDR3 DNA sequence: TGTGCCAGCAGCGCCGAAGGACAGCACAATCAGCCCCAGCATTTT. Using reference TRBV9 and TRBJ1-5 for the parts outside the CDR3, the full variable domain is DSGVTQTPKHLITATGQRVTLRCSPRSGDLSVYWYQQSLDQGLQFLIQYYNGEERAKGNILERFSAQQFPDLHSELNLSSLELGDSALYFCASSAEGQHNQPQHFGDGTRLSIL.

This clonotype was picked up a small number of times. This rearrangement joins TRBV4-2 to TRBJ2-5; D perhaps matches TRBD2 (7 bases). Germline assignment: CDR1 LGHNA and CDR2 YNFKEQ. The ends were cut back, 1 base at V and 4 bases at J, with 13 bases in the middle. The CDR3 loop spans 15 amino acids. CDR3: CASSQASGGGETQYF. In nucleotides, the CDR3 is TGTGCCAGCAGCCAAGCTAGCGGAGGGGGAGAGACCCAGTACTTC.

This clonotype came up a few times. This chain uses TRBV29-1 with TRBJ1-4; D is possibly TRBD1 (5 bases). Looked up from germline, CDR1 is SQVTM and CDR2 is ANQGSEA. Trimming left V 2 bases short and J 8 bases short, with 12 bases between. This CDR3 is built from 13 residues. CDR3 sequence: CSVEPPGGEKLFF. As DNA, the CDR3 is TGCAGCGTTGAACCCCCGGGGGGGGAAAAACTGTTTTTT.

To note about this clonotype: At one end, the junction sequence differs from germline, possibly due to a read error. The CDR3 DNA reads as TGTGCCAGCAGTCCGGACAGACTGAATTCACCCCCCCACTTT. This translates into CASSPDRLNSPPHF. This rearrangement joins TRBV28 to TRBJ1-6; a possible D gene is TRBD1 (6 bases). The germline gives CDR1 MDHEN, CDR2 SYDVKM. The CDR3 length is 14 residues.

This clonotype was found a few times. The CDR3, as DNA: TGCAGTGCTAGCCTGGGCGGGGGGGCCCTTACAGATACGCAGTATTTT. Its protein is CSASLGGGALTDTQYF. V and J are TRBV20-1 and TRBJ2-3; TRBD2 agrees at 9 bases. With V trimmed by 3 bases and J by 3 bases, 10 bases remained unmatched. The CDR3 loop spans 16 amino acids. Germline assignment: CDR1 DFQATT and CDR2 SNEGSKA (reference sequence).